The 5 T cell receptor beta chains below were found in one sample sequenced in a study of blood T cell repertoires in COVID-19. Assay used: immunoSEQ multiplex PCR; TCRdb lists only in-frame clones, some missing. The sample holds 300,000 to 400,000 clones, 87% seen once. The specimen was peripheral blood. The receptors come from a young man with COVID-19, enrolled during active disease.

The rearrangement joins TRBV11-2 to TRBJ1-4; D is ambiguous. This CDR3 contains 15 residues. Germline lookup yields CDR1 SGHAT and CDR2 FQNNGV. V gave up 1 base and J gave up 3 bases, with 9 bases separating them. DNA for the CDR3: TGTGCCAGCAGCTTAGGTCCGGGTCCTAATGAAAAACTGTTTTTT. Translated: CASSLGPGPNEKLFF.

This rearrangement joins TRBV11-2 to TRBJ2-7; 10 bases align to TRBD2. This CDR3 spans 18 amino acids. Germline trimming cut 5 bases from V and 3 bases from J; bases unmatched to any gene: 16. Germline lookup yields CDR1 SGHAT and CDR2 FQNNGV. The CDR3 coding sequence is TGTGCCAGCAGCCAGGGGATGGGGTACCAGCGGGAGGGCTACGAGCAGTACTTC. Translation gives CASSQGMGYQREGYEQYF.

The rearrangement joins TRBV28 to TRBJ2-2, with D possibly being TRBD1 (6 bases). The CDR3 sequence is 14 residues long. V lost 6 bases and J lost 6, with 14 bases in between. CDR1 and CDR2 from the germline V gene are MDHEN and SYDVKM. Here the CDR3 DNA reads TGTGCCAGCAGCCCGTACAGGGCTGCCGGGGAGCTGTTTTTT. This gives the protein CASSPYRAAGELFF.

The chain recombines TRBV5-8 with TRBJ2-5, with TRBD1 matching 8 bases. Trimming at V came to 4 bases and at J to 4 bases, leaving 9 bases not matched to a gene. The length of the CDR3 is 15 residues. Per the germline V gene, CDR1 is SGHTS and CDR2 is YDEGEE. Written as DNA, the CDR3 is TGTGCCAGCAGCCTCTGGACAGGGATGCGAGAGACCCAGTACTTC. Encoded protein: CASSLWTGMRETQYF.

The chain is built from TRBV6-5 and TRBJ1-1; no reliable D call. The germline CDR1 and CDR2 sequences are MNHEY and SVGAGI. V was clipped by 6 bases and J by 0 bases, with 8 bases between them. The CDR3 consists of 13 residues. The CDR3 is CASSPTVNTEAFF. The CDR3 bases are TGTGCCAGCAGCCCCACAGTGAACACTGAAGCTTTCTTT.